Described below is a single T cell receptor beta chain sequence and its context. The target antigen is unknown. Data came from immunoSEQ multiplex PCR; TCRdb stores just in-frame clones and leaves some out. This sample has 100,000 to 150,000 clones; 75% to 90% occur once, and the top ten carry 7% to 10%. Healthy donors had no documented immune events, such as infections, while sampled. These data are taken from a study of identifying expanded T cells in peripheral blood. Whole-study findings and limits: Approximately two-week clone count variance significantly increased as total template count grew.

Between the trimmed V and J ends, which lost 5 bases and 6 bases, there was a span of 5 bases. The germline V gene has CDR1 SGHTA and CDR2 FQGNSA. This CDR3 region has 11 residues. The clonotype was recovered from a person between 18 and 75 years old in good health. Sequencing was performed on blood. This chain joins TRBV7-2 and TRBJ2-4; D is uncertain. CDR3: CASSQANIQYF. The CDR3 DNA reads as TGTGCCAGCAGCCAAGCAAACATTCAGTACTTC.